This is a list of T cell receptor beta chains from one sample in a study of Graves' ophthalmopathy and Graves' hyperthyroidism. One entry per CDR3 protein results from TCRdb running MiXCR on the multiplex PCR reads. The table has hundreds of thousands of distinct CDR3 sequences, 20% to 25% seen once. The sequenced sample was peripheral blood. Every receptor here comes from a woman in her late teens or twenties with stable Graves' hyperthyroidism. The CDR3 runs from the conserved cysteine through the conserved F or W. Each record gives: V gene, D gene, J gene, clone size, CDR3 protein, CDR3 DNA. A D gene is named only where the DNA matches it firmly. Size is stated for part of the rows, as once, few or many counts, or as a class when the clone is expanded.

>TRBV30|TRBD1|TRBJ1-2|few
CAWRQGHGYTF
TGTGCCTGGAGACAGGGGCACGGCTACACCTTC
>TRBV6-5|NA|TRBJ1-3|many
CASSYRKSSGNTIYF
TGTGCCAGCAGTTACAGGAAAAGCTCTGGAAACACCATATATTTT
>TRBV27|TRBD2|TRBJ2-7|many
CASSSGLAGIEQYF
TGTGCCAGCAGTTCGGGACTAGCGGGAATCGAGCAGTACTTC
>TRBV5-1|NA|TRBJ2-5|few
CASSSRQVGVQETQYF
TGCGCCAGCAGCTCGCGACAGGTCGGAGTCCAAGAGACCCAGTACTTC
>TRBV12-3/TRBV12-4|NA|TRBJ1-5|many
CASSLGKGARNQPQHF
TGTGCCAGCAGTTTAGGGAAAGGGGCTAGGAATCAGCCCCAGCATTTT
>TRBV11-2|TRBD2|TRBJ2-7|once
CASSLVYELAGPRDYEQYF
TGTGCCAGCAGCTTAGTCTACGAACTAGCGGGGCCGAGGGACTACGAGCAGTACTTC
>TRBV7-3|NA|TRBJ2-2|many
CASSFSGFGELFF
TGTGCCAGCAGCTTCAGCGGTTTTGGGGAGCTGTTTTTT
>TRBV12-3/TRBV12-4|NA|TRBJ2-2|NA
CASTTSRSGTGELFF
TGTGCCAGCACCACATCTAGGTCGGGCACCGGGGAGCTGTTTTTT
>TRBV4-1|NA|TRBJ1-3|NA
CASSQDFTGWSPSGNTIYF
TGCGCCAGCAGCCAAGATTTTACTGGGTGGAGCCCCTCTGGAAACACCATATATTTT
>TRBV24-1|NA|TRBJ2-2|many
CATSDKDLNTGELFF
TGTGCCACCAGTGATAAGGACTTAAACACCGGGGAGCTGTTTTTT
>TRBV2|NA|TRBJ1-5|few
CASSEAPGLGQPQHF
TGTGCCAGCAGTGAAGCGCCAGGGCTAGGTCAGCCCCAGCATTTT
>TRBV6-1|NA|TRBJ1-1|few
CASKRGLIVTTEAFF
TGTGCCAGTAAGCGGGGGTTAATCGTGACCACTGAAGCTTTCTTT
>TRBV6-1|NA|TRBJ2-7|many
CASRGGPYEQYF
TGCGCCAGCAGGGGAGGACCCTACGAGCAGTACTTC
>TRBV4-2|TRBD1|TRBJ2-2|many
CASSPDRVGTGELFF
TGTGCCAGCAGCCCGGACAGGGTTGGGACCGGGGAGCTGTTTTTT
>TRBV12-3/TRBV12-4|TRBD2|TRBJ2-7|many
CASSLSGRAWDEQYF
TGTGCCAGCAGTTTAAGCGGGAGGGCCTGGGACGAGCAGTACTTC
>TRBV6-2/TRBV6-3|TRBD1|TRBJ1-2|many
CASSATEGQGLGYTF
TGTGCCAGCAGTGCAACCGAGGGACAGGGTCTTGGCTACACCTTC
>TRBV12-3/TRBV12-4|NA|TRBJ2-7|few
CASSDPGVEQYF
TGTGCCAGCAGTGACCCGGGGGTCGAGCAGTACTTC
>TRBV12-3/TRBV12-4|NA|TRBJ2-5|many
CASSQQEFQETQYF
TGTGCCAGCAGTCAACAGGAATTCCAAGAGACCCAGTACTTC
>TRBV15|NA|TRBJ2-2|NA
CATSRVPRPTGELFF
TGTGCCACCAGCAGGGTCCCCCGGCCCACCGGGGAGCTGTTTTTT
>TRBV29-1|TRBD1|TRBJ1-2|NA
CSVVEGAPYYGYTF
TGCAGCGTAGTTGAGGGGGCCCCGTACTATGGCTACACCTTC
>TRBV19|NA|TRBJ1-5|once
CASSMIGPQHF
TGTGCCAGTAGTATGATCGGGCCCCAGCATTTT
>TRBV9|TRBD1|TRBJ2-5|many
CASSVQGDEETQYF
TGTGCCAGCAGCGTACAGGGGGATGAAGAGACCCAGTACTTC
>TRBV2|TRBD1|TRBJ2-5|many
CASSAGTAQETQYF
TGTGCCAGCAGTGCCGGGACAGCCCAAGAGACCCAGTACTTC
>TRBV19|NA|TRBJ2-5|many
CASSIADRGGETQYF
TGTGCCAGTAGTATAGCCGACAGGGGAGGGGAGACCCAGTACTTC
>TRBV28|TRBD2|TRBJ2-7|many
CASSPQRGYYEQYF
TGTGCCAGCAGTCCACAGCGGGGGTACTACGAGCAGTACTTC
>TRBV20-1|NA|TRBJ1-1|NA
CSARGLGWGDTEAFF
TGCAGTGCTAGAGGCCTGGGATGGGGAGACACTGAAGCTTTCTTT
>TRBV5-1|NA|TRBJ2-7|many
CASSLGGAGTGLSYEQYF
TGCGCCAGCAGCTTGGGGGGAGCAGGGACCGGGCTCTCCTACGAGCAGTACTTC
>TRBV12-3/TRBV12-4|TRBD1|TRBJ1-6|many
CASSPDRHSPLHF
TGTGCCAGCAGCCCGGACAGGCATTCACCCCTCCACTTT
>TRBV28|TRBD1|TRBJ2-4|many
CASRVQGAGSKNIQYF
TGTGCCAGCAGGGTACAGGGGGCAGGATCCAAAAACATTCAGTACTTC
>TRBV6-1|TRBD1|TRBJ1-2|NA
CASRDRANYGYTF
TGTGCCAGCCGGGACAGAGCTAACTATGGCTACACCTTC
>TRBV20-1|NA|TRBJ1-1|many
CSASKGRRAFF
TGCAGTGCTAGTAAGGGGCGCCGAGCTTTCTTT
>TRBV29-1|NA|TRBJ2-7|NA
CSVPGTDSYEQYF
TGCAGCGTTCCCGGGACGGACAGCTACGAGCAGTACTTC
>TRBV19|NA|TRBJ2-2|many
CASSIAGYTGELFF
TGTGCCAGTAGTATAGCTGGGTACACCGGGGAGCTGTTTTTT
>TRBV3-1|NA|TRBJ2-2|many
CASSPFEAGELFF
TGTGCCAGCAGCCCGTTTGAGGCCGGGGAGCTGTTTTTT
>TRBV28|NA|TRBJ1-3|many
CASSLTGFSGNTIYF
TGTGCCAGCAGTCTCACAGGGTTCTCTGGAAACACCATATATTTT
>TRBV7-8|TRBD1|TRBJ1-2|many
CASSPRDSLDGYTF
TGTGCCAGCAGCCCTCGGGACAGTTTGGATGGCTACACCTTC
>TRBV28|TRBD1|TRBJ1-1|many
CASSVPGGVGITEAFF
TGTGCCAGCAGTGTACCAGGGGGCGTAGGGATAACTGAAGCTTTCTTT